The following is a TCR beta chain sequence with its context. This specimen comes from a study of T cell responses to AZD1222 COVID-19 vaccine. Measured with immunoSEQ multiplex PCR; TCRdb has only the in-frame clones, and not every one. The sample contains about 86,000 clones, around 80% of which appear only once. V lost 4 bases and J 5 bases, leaving 24 bases between the germline ends. The germline gives CDR1 SGHKS, CDR2 YYEKEE (reference sequence). CDR3 size: 17 residues. The source is an adult in good health. The rearrangement links TRBV5-5 to TRBJ2-5; D is perhaps TRBD1 or TRBD2 (5 bases each). The sample in question was peripheral blood, obtained on day 0 of AZD1222 vaccination. CDR3 loop: CASSPGADYWGGETQYF. For the CDR3, the DNA is TGTGCCAGCAGCCCTGGCGCCGACTATTGGGGCGGTGAGACCCAGTACTTC.